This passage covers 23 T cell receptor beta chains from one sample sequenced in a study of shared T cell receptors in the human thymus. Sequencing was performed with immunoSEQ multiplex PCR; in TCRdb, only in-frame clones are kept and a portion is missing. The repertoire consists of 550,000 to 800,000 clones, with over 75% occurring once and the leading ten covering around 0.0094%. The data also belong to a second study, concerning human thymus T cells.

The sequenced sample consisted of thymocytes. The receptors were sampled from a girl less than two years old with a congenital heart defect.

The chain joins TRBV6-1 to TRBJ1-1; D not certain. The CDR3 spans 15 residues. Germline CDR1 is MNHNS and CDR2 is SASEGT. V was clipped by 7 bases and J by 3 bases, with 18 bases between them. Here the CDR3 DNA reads TGTGCCAGCAATTCAAAAGGAGGGTCGGACACTGAAGCTTTCTTT. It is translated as CASNSKGGSDTEAFF.

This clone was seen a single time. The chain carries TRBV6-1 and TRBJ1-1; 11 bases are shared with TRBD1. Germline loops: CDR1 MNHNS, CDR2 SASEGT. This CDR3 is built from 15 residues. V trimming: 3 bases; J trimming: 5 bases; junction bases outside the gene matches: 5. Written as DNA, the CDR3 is TGTGCCAGCAGTGAGGGGGACAGGGGGGAAACTGAAGCTTTCTTT. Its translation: CASSEGDRGETEAFF.

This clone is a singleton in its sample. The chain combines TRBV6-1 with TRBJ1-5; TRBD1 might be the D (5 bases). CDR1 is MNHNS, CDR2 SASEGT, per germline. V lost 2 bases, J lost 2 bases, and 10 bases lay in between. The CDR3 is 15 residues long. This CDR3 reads CASSERGGGNQPQHF. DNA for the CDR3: TGTGCCAGCAGTGAACGCGGGGGTGGCAATCAGCCCCAGCATTTT.

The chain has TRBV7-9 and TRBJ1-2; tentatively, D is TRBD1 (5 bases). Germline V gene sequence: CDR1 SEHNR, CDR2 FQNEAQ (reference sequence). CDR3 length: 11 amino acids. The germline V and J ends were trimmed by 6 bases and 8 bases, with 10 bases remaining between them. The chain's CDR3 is CASSLRVGYTF. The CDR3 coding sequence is TGTGCCAGCAGTCTCAGGGTCGGCTACACCTTC.

The CDR3 DNA reads TGTGCCAGCAGTCCCCCCCGGGCGGGAAACACTGAAGCTTTCTTT. It codes for CASSPPRAGNTEAFF. V gene TRBV7-9 combines with J gene TRBJ1-1, with unresolved D. Trimming stripped 6 bases from V and 2 bases from J, with 16 bases between. Germline CDR1 and CDR2: SEHNR and FQNEAQ (reference sequence). This CDR3 has 15 residues.

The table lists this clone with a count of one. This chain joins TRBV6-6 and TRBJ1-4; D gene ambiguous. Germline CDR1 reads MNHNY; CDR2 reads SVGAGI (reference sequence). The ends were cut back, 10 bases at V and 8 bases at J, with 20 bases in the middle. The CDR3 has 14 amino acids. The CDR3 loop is CAIARQERREKLFF. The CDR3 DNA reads TGTGCCATCGCAAGGCAGGAAAGGCGCGAAAAACTGTTTTTT.

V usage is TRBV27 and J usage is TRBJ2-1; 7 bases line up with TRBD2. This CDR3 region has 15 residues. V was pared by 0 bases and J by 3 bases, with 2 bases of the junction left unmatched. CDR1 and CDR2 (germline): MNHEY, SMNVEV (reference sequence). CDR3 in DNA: TGTGCCAGCAGTTTATCGGGAGGGGACTACAATGAGCAGTTCTTC. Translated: CASSLSGGDYNEQFF.

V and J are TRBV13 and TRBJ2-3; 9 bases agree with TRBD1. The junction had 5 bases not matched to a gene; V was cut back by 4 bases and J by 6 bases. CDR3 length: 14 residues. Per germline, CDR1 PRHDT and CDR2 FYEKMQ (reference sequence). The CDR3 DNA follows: TGTGCCAGCAGCTCGACAGGGGGAACGGATACGCAGTATTTT. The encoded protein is CASSSTGGTDTQYF.

CDR3 sequence (DNA): TGTGCCAGCAGTGCCGACGACACTAGCGGGGACCACAATGAGCAGTTCTTC. Translating it yields CASSADDTSGDHNEQFF. This chain connects TRBV25-1 to TRBJ2-1, with 10 bases identical to TRBD2. The CDR3 is 17 amino acids. The germline V gene has CDR1 MGHDK and CDR2 SYGVNS. Trimming took 4 bases from V and 5 from J; bases not matched to a gene: 11.

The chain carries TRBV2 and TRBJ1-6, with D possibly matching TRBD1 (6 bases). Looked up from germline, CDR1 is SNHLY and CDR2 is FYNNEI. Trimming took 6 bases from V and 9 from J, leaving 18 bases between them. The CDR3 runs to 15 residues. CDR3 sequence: CASRSGQLVGSPLHF. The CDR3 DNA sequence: TGTGCCAGCAGATCCGGACAGCTCGTGGGTTCACCCCTCCACTTT.

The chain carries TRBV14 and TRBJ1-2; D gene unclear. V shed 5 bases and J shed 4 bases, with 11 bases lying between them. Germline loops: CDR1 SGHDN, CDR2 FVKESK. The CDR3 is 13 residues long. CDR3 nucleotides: TGTGCCAGCAGCGACGCCGGGTCCTATGGCTACACCTTC. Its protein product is CASSDAGSYGYTF.

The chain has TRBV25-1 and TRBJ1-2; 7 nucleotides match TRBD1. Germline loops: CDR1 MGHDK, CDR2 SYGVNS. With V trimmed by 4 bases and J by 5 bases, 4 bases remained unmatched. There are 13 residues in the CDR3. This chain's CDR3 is CASSGQGGYGYTF. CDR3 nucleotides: TGTGCCAGCAGTGGACAGGGTGGATATGGCTACACCTTC.

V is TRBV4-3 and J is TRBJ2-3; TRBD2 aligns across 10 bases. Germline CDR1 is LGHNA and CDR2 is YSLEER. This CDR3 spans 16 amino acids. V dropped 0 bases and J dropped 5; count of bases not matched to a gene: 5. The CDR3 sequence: CASSQDSGGEVDTQYF. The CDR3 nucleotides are TGCGCCAGCAGCCAAGACAGCGGGGGGGAGGTAGATACGCAGTATTTT.

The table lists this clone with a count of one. CDR3 sequence: CASRRYRAGTEAFF. In DNA, the CDR3 is TGTGCCAGCAGAAGGTACAGGGCAGGCACTGAAGCTTTCTTT. This sequence joins TRBV6-5 and TRBJ1-1, with D possibly matching TRBD1 (6 bases). From germline, CDR1 is MNHEY and CDR2 SVGAGI. The CDR3 spans 14 residues. V was shortened by 6 bases and J by 4 bases, with 15 bases between the two germline ends.

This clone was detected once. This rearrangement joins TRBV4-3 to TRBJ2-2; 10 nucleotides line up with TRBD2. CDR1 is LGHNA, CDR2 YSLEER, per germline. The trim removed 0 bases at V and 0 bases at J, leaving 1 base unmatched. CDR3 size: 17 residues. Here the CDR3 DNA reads TGCGCCAGCAGCCAAGATCTAGCGGGGGCGAACACCGGGGAGCTGTTTTTT. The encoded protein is CASSQDLAGANTGELFF.

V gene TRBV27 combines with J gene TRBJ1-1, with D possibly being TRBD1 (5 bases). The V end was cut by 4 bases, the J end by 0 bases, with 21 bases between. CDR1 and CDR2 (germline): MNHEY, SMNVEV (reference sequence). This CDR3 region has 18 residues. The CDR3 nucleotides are TGTGCCAGCAGTTCCAACCGGGGGGTCTCGTTTATGAACACTGAAGCTTTCTTT. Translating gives CASSSNRGVSFMNTEAFF.

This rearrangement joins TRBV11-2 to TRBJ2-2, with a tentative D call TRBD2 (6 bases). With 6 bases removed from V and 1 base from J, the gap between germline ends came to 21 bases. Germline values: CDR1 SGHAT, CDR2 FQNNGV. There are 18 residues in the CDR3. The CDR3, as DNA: TGTGCCAGCAGTAATAGGAGGGGTGCGGGGTTGAACACCGGGGAGCTGTTTTTT. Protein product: CASSNRRGAGLNTGELFF. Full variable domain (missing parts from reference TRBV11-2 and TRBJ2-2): EAGVAQSPRYKIIEKRQSVAFWCNPISGHATLYWYQQILGQGPKLLIQFQNNGVVDDSQLPKDRFSAERLKGVDSTLKIQPAKLEDSAVYLCASSNRRGAGLNTGELFFGEGSRLTVL.

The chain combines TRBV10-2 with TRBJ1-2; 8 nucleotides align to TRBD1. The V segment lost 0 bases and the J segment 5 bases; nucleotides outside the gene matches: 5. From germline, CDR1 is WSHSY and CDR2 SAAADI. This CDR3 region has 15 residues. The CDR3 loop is CASSESGQVKYGYTF. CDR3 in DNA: TGCGCCAGCAGTGAGTCGGGACAGGTCAAGTATGGCTACACCTTC.

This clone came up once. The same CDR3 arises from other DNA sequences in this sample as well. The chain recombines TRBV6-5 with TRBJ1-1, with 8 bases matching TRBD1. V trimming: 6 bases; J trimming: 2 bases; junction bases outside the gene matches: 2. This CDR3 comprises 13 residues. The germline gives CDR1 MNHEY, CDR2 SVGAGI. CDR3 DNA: TGTGCCAGCAGCGGACAGGGAAACACTGAAGCTTTCTTT. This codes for CASSGQGNTEAFF.

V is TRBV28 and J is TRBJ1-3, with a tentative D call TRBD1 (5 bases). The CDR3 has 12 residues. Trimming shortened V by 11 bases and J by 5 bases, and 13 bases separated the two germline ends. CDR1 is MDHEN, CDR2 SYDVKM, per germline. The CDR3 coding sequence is TGTGCCGGCGGAGGGGCTAGAAACACCATATATTTT. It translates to CAGGGARNTIYF.

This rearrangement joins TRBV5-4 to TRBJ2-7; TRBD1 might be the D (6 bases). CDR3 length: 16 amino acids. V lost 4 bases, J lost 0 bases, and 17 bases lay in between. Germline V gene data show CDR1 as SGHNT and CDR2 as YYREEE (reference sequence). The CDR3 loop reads CASSGSQGSSSYEQYF. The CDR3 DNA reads TGTGCCAGCAGCGGGAGCCAGGGGAGTAGCTCCTACGAGCAGTACTTC.

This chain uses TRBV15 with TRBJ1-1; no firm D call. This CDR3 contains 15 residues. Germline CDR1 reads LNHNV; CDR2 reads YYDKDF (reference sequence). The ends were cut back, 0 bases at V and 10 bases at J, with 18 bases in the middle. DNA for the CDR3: TGTGCCACCAGCAGAGACCCGAGACTGAGTGAAGGAGCTTTCTTT. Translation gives CATSRDPRLSEGAFF. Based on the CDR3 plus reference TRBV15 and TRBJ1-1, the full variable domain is DAMVIQNPRYQVTQFGKPVTLSCSQTLNHNVMYWYQQKSSQAPKLLFHYYDKDFNNEADTPDNFQSRRPNTSFCFLDIRSPGLGDTAMYLCATSRDPRLSEGAFFGQGTRLTVV.

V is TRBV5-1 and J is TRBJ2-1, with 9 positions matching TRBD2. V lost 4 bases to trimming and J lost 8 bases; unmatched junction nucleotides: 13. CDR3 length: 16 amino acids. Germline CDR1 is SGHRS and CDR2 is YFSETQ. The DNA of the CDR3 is TGCGCCAGCAGCACCGCTAGCGGGGCCTCAGTCGATGAGCAGTTCTTC. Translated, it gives CASSTASGASVDEQFF.